The clone carrying this TCR beta chain came up many times. The antigen is unknown. This record belongs to a study of blood T cells in healthy people across ages. Notes on the study in general: In the absence of known donor CMV status, changes in expanded clonotypes were possibly confounded.

Germline assignment: CDR1 SGHTA and CDR2 FQGNSA. The CDR3 consists of 16 residues. J lost 6 bases, V lost 1 base, and 11 bases had no gene match. Russia was home to the donors, healthy Caucasian individuals aged roughly 6 to 90. Each donor supplied 8 to 10 milliliters of peripheral blood. Isolation per sample recovered at least 6.5 million PBMCs. The second PCR ran roughly 7 to 12 cycles with a sample-barcoded 5' primer and J-beta primers. In TCRdb, the 5' RACE reads were re-called with MiXCR into one record per CDR3 protein. The sample yields some 900,000 distinct CDR3 sequences, less than 35% seen once.

The sequenced sample was blood. The receptor's source is a woman of 80 years or more in good health. This sequence joins TRBV7-2 and TRBJ2-7, with 8 bases fitting TRBD1. The CDR3 DNA is TGTGCCAGCAGCTTAGGGTTGACCAGGGGGCTGCGCGAGCAGTACTTC. Its protein product is CASSLGLTRGLREQYF.